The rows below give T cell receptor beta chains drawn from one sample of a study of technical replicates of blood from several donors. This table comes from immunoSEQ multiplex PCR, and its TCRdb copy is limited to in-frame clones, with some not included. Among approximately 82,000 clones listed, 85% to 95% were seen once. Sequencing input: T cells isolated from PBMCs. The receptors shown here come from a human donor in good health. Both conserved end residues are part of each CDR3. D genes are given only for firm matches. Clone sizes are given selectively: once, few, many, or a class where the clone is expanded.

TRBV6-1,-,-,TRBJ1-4,CASSEGASAREKLFF,TGTGCCAGCAGCGAGGGCGCCTCCGCGAGAGAAAAACTGTTTTTT
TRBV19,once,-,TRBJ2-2,CASSIVAGSGELFF,TGTGCCAGTAGTATAGTTGCGGGCAGCGGGGAGCTGTTTTTT
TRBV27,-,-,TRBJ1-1,CASSLRLERIDTEAFF,TGTGCCAGCAGTTTAAGGCTGGAGCGGATAGACACTGAAGCTTTCTTT
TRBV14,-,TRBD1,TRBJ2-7,CASSQAPDRGTYEQYF,TGTGCCAGCAGCCAAGCCCCAGACAGGGGGACCTACGAGCAGTACTTC
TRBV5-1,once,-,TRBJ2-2,CASSLDTGNTGELFF,TGCGCCAGCAGCTTGGACACAGGGAACACCGGGGAGCTGTTTTTT
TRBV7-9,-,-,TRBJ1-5,CASSSGQASQPQHF,TGTGCCAGCAGCTCTGGTCAGGCCTCTCAGCCCCAGCATTTT
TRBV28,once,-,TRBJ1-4,CASSSFRGTNEKLFF,TGTGCCAGCAGTTCATTCAGGGGCACTAATGAAAAACTGTTTTTT
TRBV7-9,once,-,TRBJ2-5,CASSFTEETQYF,TGTGCCAGCAGCTTTACTGAAGAGACCCAGTACTTC
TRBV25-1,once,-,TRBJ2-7,CASRDTATYEQYF,TGTGCCAGCAGGGACACTGCGACCTACGAGCAGTACTTC
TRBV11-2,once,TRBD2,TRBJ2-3,CASSLLAGGFTDTQYF,TGTGCCAGCAGCTTGCTAGCGGGGGGGTTCACAGATACGCAGTATTTT
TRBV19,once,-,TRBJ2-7,CASSIDTPGSYPALEQYF,TGTGCCAGTAGTATAGATACCCCAGGGTCCTATCCTGCCCTGGAGCAGTACTTC
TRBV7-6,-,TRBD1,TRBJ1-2,CASSSTGQGDGYTF,TGTGCCAGCAGCTCAACCGGACAGGGTGATGGCTACACCTTC
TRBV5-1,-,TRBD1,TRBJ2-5,CASAGTGGTETQYF,TGCGCCAGCGCCGGGACAGGGGGCACAGAGACCCAGTACTTC
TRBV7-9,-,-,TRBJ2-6,CASSLRESGANVLTF,TGTGCCAGCAGCTTACGAGAATCTGGGGCCAACGTCCTGACTTTC
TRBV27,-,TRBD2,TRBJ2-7,CASGSWDTSGGVGEQYF,TGTGCCAGCGGCTCTTGGGACACTAGCGGGGGGGTGGGCGAGCAGTACTTC
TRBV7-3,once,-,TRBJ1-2,CASSLGPRSGYTF,TGTGCCAGCAGCTTAGGGCCTCGAAGTGGCTACACCTTC
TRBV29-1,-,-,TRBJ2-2,CSGGTVNTGELFF,TGCAGCGGTGGTACTGTGAACACCGGGGAGCTGTTTTTT
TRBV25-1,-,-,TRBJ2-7,CASSEPTSYEQYF,TGTGCCAGCAGTGAACCGACTAGCTACGAGCAGTACTTC
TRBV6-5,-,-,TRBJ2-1,CASKPGNSNNEQFF,TGTGCCAGCAAGCCGGGGAACTCGAACAATGAGCAGTTCTTC
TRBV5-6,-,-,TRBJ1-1,CASSLAAGYRGDTEAFF,TGTGCCAGCAGCTTGGCCGCGGGGTACCGGGGCGACACTGAAGCTTTCTTT
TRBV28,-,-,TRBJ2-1,CASSGQPQDEQFF,TGTGCCAGCTCCGGACAGCCCCAGGATGAGCAGTTCTTC
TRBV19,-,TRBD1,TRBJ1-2,CASRPTGTNYGYTF,TGTGCCAGTCGTCCGACAGGGACGAACTATGGCTACACCTTC
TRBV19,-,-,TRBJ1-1,CASQGIVTEAFF,TGTGCCAGTCAGGGGATCGTCACTGAAGCTTTCTTT
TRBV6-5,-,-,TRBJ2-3,CASSYSSSVGTDTQYF,TGTGCCAGCAGTTACAGCTCTAGCGTTGGCACAGATACGCAGTATTTT
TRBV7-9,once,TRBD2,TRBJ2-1,CASSLGSVSGGLDEQFF,TGTGCCAGCAGCTTAGGGTCGGTTAGCGGGGGTCTGGATGAGCAGTTCTTC
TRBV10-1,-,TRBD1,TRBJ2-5,CASSDGTGYMAETQYF,TGCGCCAGCAGTGATGGGACAGGCTATATGGCAGAGACCCAGTACTTC
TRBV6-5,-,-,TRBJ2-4,CASRSMKNIQYF,TGTGCCAGCAGATCAATGAAAAACATTCAGTACTTC
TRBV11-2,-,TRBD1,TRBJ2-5,CASSLGTGEETQYF,TGTGCCAGCAGCTTAGGCACAGGGGAAGAGACCCAGTACTTC
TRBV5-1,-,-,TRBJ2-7,CASSSRLTYEQYF,TGCGCCAGCAGCTCTCGACTGACCTACGAGCAGTACTTC
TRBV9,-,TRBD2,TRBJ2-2,CASSVGGLTGGNFGELFF,TGTGCCAGCAGCGTAGGTGGGCTAACGGGGGGTAACTTCGGGGAGCTGTTTTTT